This T cell receptor (beta chain) was captured in a study of tumor-infiltrating lymphocytes in primary liver carcinoma. Study-level findings and limits: Only about 7-24% of top clones showed up in all five tumor regions.

RNA and DNA were co-extracted from roughly 20-30 mg of unsorted bulk tissue. This clonotype was counted only a few times. What it recognizes is unknown. The template, 500 ng total RNA, yielded TCR beta cDNA made with a constant-region primer. Construction of TCR beta libraries relied on three successive nested multiplex PCR rounds employing slightly modified ARM-PCR. Primers for the first two PCR rounds were TRBV1-TRBV30 forward primers and a C-beta reverse primer (about 9 cycles per round). TCRdb re-called the multiplex PCR reads with MiXCR, one entry per CDR3 protein. The sample records fewer than 70,000 distinct CDR3 sequences, approximately 70% being singletons. The CDR3 is 16 residues long. V was pared by 7 bases and J by 5 bases, with 23 bases between. Germline CDR1 is WSHSY and CDR2 is SAAADI.

The chain recombines TRBV10-2 with TRBJ2-5, with D unresolved. The sequence came from a man in his forties with primary liver carcinoma and hepatitis B virus infection. Sequencing used liver tumor tissue from sampling region 2. This sample's subset: tumor region T2, inferior pole. In DNA, the CDR3 is TGCGCCAGCACCCTGGGGATCTATACTCCACTGGAGACCCAGTACTTC. This gives the protein CASTLGIYTPLETQYF.